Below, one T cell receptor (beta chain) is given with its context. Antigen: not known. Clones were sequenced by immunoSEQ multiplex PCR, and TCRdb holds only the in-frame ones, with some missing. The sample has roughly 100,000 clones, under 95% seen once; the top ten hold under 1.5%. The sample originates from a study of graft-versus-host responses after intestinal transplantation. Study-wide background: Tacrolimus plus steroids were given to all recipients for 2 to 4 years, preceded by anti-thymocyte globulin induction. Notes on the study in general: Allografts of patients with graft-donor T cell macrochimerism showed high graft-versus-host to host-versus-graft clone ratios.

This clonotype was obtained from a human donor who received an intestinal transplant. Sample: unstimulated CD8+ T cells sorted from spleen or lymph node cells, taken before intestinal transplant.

The CDR3 reads CASSLDVTYEQYF. The CDR3 DNA reads as TGCGCCAGCAGCTTGGACGTAACCTACGAGCAGTACTTC. The V call is TRBV5-1, the J call TRBJ2-7; D gene uncertain. There are 13 residues in the CDR3. V was pared by 0 bases and J by 2 bases, with 6 bases between. Germline-derived CDR1 and CDR2 are SGHRS and YFSETQ. Combining the CDR3 with reference TRBV5-1 and TRBJ2-7 gives the whole variable domain KAGVTQTPRYLIKTRGQQVTLSCSPISGHRSVSWYQQTPGQGLQFLFEYFSETQRNKGNFPGRFSGRQFSNSRSEMNVSTLELGDSALYLCASSLDVTYEQYFGPGTRLTVT.